These 2 T cell receptor beta chains were all obtained from the same sample, sequenced in a study of control samples from healthy donors and cancer patients. Assay: immunoSEQ multiplex PCR; the TCRdb copy retains only in-frame clones and omits some. The sample lists approximately 98,000 clones, roughly 79% seen once, with 6% to 8% in the top ten. Specimen: blood. All receptors come from a man aged 18 to 35 in good health.

V usage is TRBV5-6 and J usage is TRBJ2-7; 11 bases map to TRBD2. The CDR3 runs to 16 residues. The trim removed 3 bases at V and 4 bases at J, leaving 9 bases unmatched. Germline lookup yields CDR1 SGHDT and CDR2 YYEEEE. CDR3 coding DNA: TGTGCCAGCAGCTGGGGAATCGGGACTAGCGGATACGAGCAGTACTTC. Its protein product is CASSWGIGTSGYEQYF.

This clone turned up a few times. The rearrangement uses TRBV24-1 and TRBJ2-3; D unresolved. This CDR3 has 13 residues. V was shortened by 5 bases and J by 1 base, with 6 bases between the two germline ends. The V gene's germline CDR1 is KGHDR and CDR2 SFDVKD. CDR3 residues: CATSVGGTDTQYF. The CDR3 coding sequence is TGTGCCACCAGTGTTGGGGGCACAGATACGCAGTATTTT.